The subject of this entry is one T cell receptor (beta chain). What this receptor recognizes is not known. No clone much larger than this one lies a single base away; base qualities are absent. The entry originates in a study of blood T cell repertoires in COVID-19 (dated by TCRdb to about 2020). Broadly, across the study: Samples from collaborators originated in the United States, Italy and Spain and spanned both the acute and convalescent phases of COVID-19. The prospective study material was composed of cDNA or gDNA derived from T cells, B-cell-depleted T cells, or PBMCs. Deeply sampled blood TCRbeta repertoires from subjects exposed to, actively infected with, or recovered from COVID-19 were included in the dataset. The repertoires were made available in a free public database intended to serve as a resource for research on the immune response to SARS-CoV-2. The sample metadata nearly always contained a de-identified subject ID, COVID-19 status, age in years and sex. The samples were drawn from the first 160 participants of the ongoing ImmuneRACE study and from about 1,200 subjects provided by 6 global collaborators. Where available, HLA class I and class II types were obtained from metadata supplied by the sample provider rather than from assay-based typing. Results and caveats for the whole study, not just this receptor: The quantity of clinical and demographic metadata differed by source and by participant and was supplied without curation.

The immunoSEQ Assay, a bias-controlled multiplex PCR, was used to amplify TCRbeta CDR3 regions from genomic DNA. Processing in the source paper ran as follows. Nucleated cell counts per sample were estimated from amplification of reference gene primers within the assay. Sequence reads were collapsed and filtered to measure the absolute abundance of every unique TCRbeta CDR3 rearrangement. Productive Simpson clonality was computed per sample as the square root of Simpson's diversity index over productive rearrangements. TCRdb holds this immuneACCESS table with in-frame rearrangements only. Some clones are missing; in checked studies, unresolved V genes explain under half, and the rest has no known cause. Clone size and the V and J calls come from that table; the DNA yielded D and trimming. This sample has 100,000 to 120,000 clones in its table, and 85% of those were observed once. The ten biggest clones cover about an eighth of the sample.

Reading the germline V gene (reference sequence) gives CDR1 SGHAT and CDR2 FQDESV. The CDR3 measures 15 amino acids from cysteine to phenylalanine. Kept here is only the CDR3 DNA, which spans 45 bases and is read in frame from base 1. V was cut back by 5 bases and J by 4 bases, leaving a gap of 12 bases between them. The collaborating institutions used their own protocols to collect whole blood in K2EDTA tubes. For TCRbeta analysis, collaborator samples were shipped as frozen whole blood, as isolated PBMCs, or as DNA extracted from either sample type. The rearranged chain carries TRBV11-1 and TRBJ1-6; there is no confident call for the D gene. Sequenced material: peripheral blood. This clonotype was obtained from a human donor in a cohort sampled during active COVID-19. The CDR3 protein is CASSPGGGYNSPLHF. Read as DNA, the sequence is TGTGCCAGCAGCCCGGGCGGCGGGTATAATTCACCCCTCCACTTT.